The 20 T cell receptor beta chains below come from one sample, sequenced in a study of blood T cells in healthy people across ages. With a J-beta primer mix and a sample-barcoded 5' primer, a second PCR ran about 7 to 12 cycles. TCRdb independently ran MiXCR on the 5' RACE reads; one entry per CDR3 protein. Here the sample spans 2 million or so distinct CDR3 sequences, roughly 52% being singletons. The specimen sequenced was blood. The receptors here all came from a woman in her 40s in good health.

The CDR3 sequence: CASSYGRGPLPTDTQYF. CDR3 sequence (DNA): TGTGCCAGCAGTTACGGGCGGGGACCCTTACCCACAGATACGCAGTATTTT. The chain links TRBV6-2 or TRBV6-3 to TRBJ2-3; D possibly corresponds to TRBD2 (6 bases). Germline CDR1 and CDR2: MNHEY and SVGEGT. This CDR3 is 17 amino acids long. The germline V and J ends were trimmed by 2 bases and 2 bases, with 17 bases remaining between them.

This sequence joins TRBV29-1 and TRBJ2-3, with D tentatively TRBD1 or TRBD2 (5 bases each). V gave up 7 bases and J gave up 5 bases, with 19 bases separating them. Germline V CDR1 and CDR2: SQVTM, ANQGSEA. CDR3 size: 14 residues. The CDR3 bases are TGCAGCGCATTCCGGGGCTCCTGGGGAGATACGCAGTATTTT. Translated: CSAFRGSWGDTQYF.

This clonotype was detected only a few times. This rearrangement joins TRBV5-1 to TRBJ1-2; a weak D match, TRBD1 (5 bases). Germline V lookup: CDR1 SGHRS, CDR2 YFSETQ. V was clipped by 0 bases and J by 5 bases, with 11 bases between them. The CDR3 is made up of 14 amino acids. As DNA, the CDR3 is TGCGCCAGCAGCTTGGAGGGGCTCAAGTATGGCTACACCTTC. Translated, it gives CASSLEGLKYGYTF.

This chain connects TRBV24-1 to TRBJ2-7; 12 bases map to TRBD2. The CDR3 covers 19 residues. The V gene's germline CDR1 is KGHDR and CDR2 SFDVKD. The ends lost 4 bases at V and 7 bases at J; junction bases unmatched: 19. CDR3 in DNA: TGTGCCACCAGTGACCTGACTAGCGGGGGTCCGAGCTCCTACAATGAGCAGTACTTC. Translated, it gives CATSDLTSGGPSSYNEQYF.

This clonotype was seen a few times. The chain has TRBV29-1 and TRBJ2-5; TRBD2 agrees at 8 bases. Germline trimming cut 7 bases from V and 4 bases from J; bases unmatched to any gene: 14. Germline CDR1 SQVTM, CDR2 ANQGSEA. This CDR3 contains 15 residues. CDR3 DNA sequence: TGCAGCGCGGTTGAACCGGGGGGGCCGTCAGAGACCCAGTACTTC. Its translation: CSAVEPGGPSETQYF.

The rearrangement joins TRBV15 to TRBJ2-3; no definite D call. Between the trimmed V and J ends, which lost 2 bases and 3 bases, there was a span of 12 bases. The CDR3 has 15 amino acids. Per the germline V gene, CDR1 is LNHNV and CDR2 is YYDKDF (reference sequence). The CDR3 DNA sequence: TGTGCCACCAGCAGACGGGCCGGCCCGACAGATACGCAGTATTTT. This gives the protein CATSRRAGPTDTQYF.

Details on this clonotype: One end of the junction fails to match germline, which may point to a read error. This chain uses TRBV20-1 with TRBJ2-5; 8 bases align to TRBD2. The J call may be faulty, since TRBJ2-4 better matches the DNA end. The length of the CDR3 is 13 residues. CDR1 is DFQATT and CDR2 is SNEGSKA in the germline V gene (reference sequence). CDR3: CRARGAGGNIQYF. The CDR3 DNA reads TGCAGAGCTAGAGGGGCGGGGGGAAACATTCAGTACTTC.

V and J are TRBV5-1 and TRBJ1-1; D is undetermined. The CDR3 has 14 residues. Germline V lookup: CDR1 SGHRS, CDR2 YFSETQ. Deletions cut 5 bases from V and 1 base from J, with 12 bases between. CDR3 protein: CASRPQAQNTEAFF. The CDR3 bases are TGCGCCAGCAGGCCCCAGGCTCAGAACACTGAAGCTTTCTTT.

The chain couples TRBV21-1 to TRBJ2-4; the table calls TRBD1, which could not be checked here. TRBV21-1 is listed as a pseudogene. CDR3 length: 17 amino acids. The CDR3 nucleotides read TGTGCCAGCAGCCCCCCCAACCTGGACGTCAAAGGGGATGAGCAGTACTTC. Protein: CASSPPNLDVKGDEQYF.

This clonotype was seen many times. The chain joins TRBV12-3 or TRBV12-4 to TRBJ1-5, with 9 bases lining up with TRBD1. CDR3 length: 13 amino acids. The J segment lost 4 bases and the V segment lost 5 bases, leaving 0 bases of the junction unmatched. CDR3 region: CASSGTGNQPQHF. The DNA for the CDR3 is TGTGCCAGCAGTGGGACAGGGAATCAGCCCCAGCATTTT.

This clonotype was found once. This chain joins TRBV2 and TRBJ1-5; D is ambiguous. The CDR3 is 15 residues long. Trimming pared 6 bases from V and 2 bases from J, leaving 14 bases between. Germline V gene data show CDR1 as SNHLY and CDR2 as FYNNEI. CDR3 protein: CASRLLDPGNQPQHF. CDR3 DNA: TGTGCCAGCAGACTTCTTGATCCCGGCAATCAGCCCCAGCATTTT.

The genes are TRBV28 and TRBJ2-7; 13 positions agree with TRBD2. The J call may be wrong; the DNA end is better matched by TRBJ2-5. CDR3 size: 18 residues. The germline V gene encodes CDR1 MDHEN and CDR2 SYDVKM. CDR3 amino acids: CASSLLGTSGEGSETQYF. In DNA form, the CDR3 reads TGTGCCAGCAGTTTACTGGGGACTAGCGGGGAGGGCTCGGAGACCCAGTACTTC.

The chain is built from TRBV28 and TRBJ2-3, with 10 nucleotides matching TRBD1. The CDR3 contains 14 residues. V shed 7 bases, J shed 4 bases, and the junction held 5 bases outside the gene matches. Per the germline V gene, CDR1 is MDHEN and CDR2 is SYDVKM. For the CDR3, the DNA is TGTGCCAGCAAAGGGACAGGGGTTTCAGATACGCAGTATTTT. Translating it yields CASKGTGVSDTQYF.

The rearrangement links TRBV4-1 to TRBJ2-5; the match to TRBD1 covers 11 bases. The better agreement between TRBJ2-7 and the DNA end casts doubt on the J call. Germline CDR1 is MGHRA and CDR2 is YSYEKL. The CDR3 loop spans 15 amino acids. CDR3 amino acids: CASSQEDRGLYEQYF. The DNA of the CDR3 is TGCGCCAGCAGCCAAGAGGACAGGGGGCTTTACGAGCAGTACTTC.

This chain links TRBV11-1 with TRBJ2-5, with TRBD2 as a possible D gene (6 bases). This CDR3 is built from 17 residues. Germline lookup yields CDR1 SGHAT and CDR2 FQDESV (reference sequence). Between the trimmed V and J ends, which lost 4 bases and 0 bases, there was a span of 18 bases. The CDR3 DNA sequence: TGTGCCAGCAGCTCACACCGGGACTCCCAGTACCAAGAGACCCAGTACTTC. This translates into CASSSHRDSQYQETQYF.

This clonotype occurred a few times. A junction end diverges from the germline sequence, so it may reflect a read error. V gene TRBV10-3 combines with J gene TRBJ1-2; D unresolved. CDR3 length equals 14 residues. The V gene's germline CDR1 is ENHRY and CDR2 SYGVKD. CDR3 region: CAISQSEANYGYTF. The DNA for the CDR3 is TGTGCCATCAGTCAGTCAGAAGCTAACTATGGCTACACCTTC.

The chain employs TRBV28 and TRBJ2-3; perhaps TRBD1 as D (6 bases). V lost 2 bases and J lost 5, with 17 bases in between. CDR3 length equals 16 residues. Germline assignment: CDR1 MDHEN and CDR2 SYDVKM. This CDR3 is CASSLIDSGAGDTQYF. CDR3 bases: TGTGCCAGCAGTTTAATCGATTCAGGGGCTGGAGATACGCAGTATTTT.

The CDR3 region is CASSSTRAVQETQYF. CDR3 DNA sequence: TGTGCCAGCAGCTCAACCAGGGCAGTCCAAGAGACCCAGTACTTC. This chain connects TRBV9 to TRBJ2-4; D is perhaps TRBD1 (5 bases). Matching the DNA end better, TRBJ2-5 makes the J call doubtful. The germline CDR1 and CDR2 sequences are SGDLS and YYNGEE. The CDR3 covers 15 residues.

V is TRBV20-1 and J is TRBJ2-2; tentatively, D is TRBD1 (7 bases). CDR1 is DFQATT and CDR2 is SNEGSKA in the germline V gene (reference sequence). The CDR3 runs 14 residues. The DNA of the CDR3 is TGCAGAACCGGACAGGTCGCGGGGTCGGGGGAGCTGTTTTTT. It translates to CRTGQVAGSGELFF.

V and J are TRBV9 and TRBJ2-6; 10 nucleotides align to TRBD1. Germline CDR1 SGDLS, CDR2 YYNGEE. The CDR3 has 17 residues. The trim removed 7 bases at V and 0 bases at J, leaving 7 bases unmatched. Here the CDR3 reads CASGPGQGISGANVLTF. The DNA of the CDR3 is TGTGCCAGCGGGCCGGGACAGGGGATCTCTGGGGCCAACGTCCTGACTTTC.